The 3 T cell receptor beta chains presented below share a single source sample, sequenced in a study of blood T cells in healthy people across ages. Then a second PCR, running about 7 to 11 cycles, was carried out with a sample-barcoded 5' primer and a J-beta primer mix. MiXCR was run by TCRdb on the 5' RACE reads, yielding one entry per CDR3 protein. The sample consists of 1.4 million to 1.5 million distinct CDR3 sequences, around 39% of them appearing once. The sequencing sample was made of blood. The source is a woman between 18 and 29 years old in good health.

The rearrangement uses TRBV7-9 and TRBJ2-4, with D hard to call. The end of the DNA is better explained by TRBJ2-7, so the J call may be wrong. The germline CDR1 and CDR2 sequences are SEHNR and FQNEAQ (reference sequence). There are 15 residues in the CDR3. CDR3 protein: CASSKVGSAPYEQYF. In nucleotides, the CDR3 is TGTGCCAGCTCGAAGGTGGGCTCAGCTCCCTACGAGCAGTACTTC.

This clonotype appeared a single time. The chain is built from TRBV27 and TRBJ2-3, with 9 nucleotides matching TRBD1. Germline CDR1 is MNHEY and CDR2 is SMNVEV (reference sequence). The CDR3 runs to 13 residues. V lost 5 bases, J lost 12 bases, and 9 bases stayed unmatched. Written as DNA, the CDR3 is TGTGCCAGCAGTGTAATAACAGGGGGCGGTCAGTATTTT. Its protein is CASSVITGGGQYF.

The CDR3 spells CASHTRDSTYNSPLHF. In DNA form, the CDR3 reads TGTGCCAGCCATACAAGGGACTCCACCTATAATTCACCCCTCCACTTT. The chain is built from TRBV7-9 and TRBJ1-6, with D perhaps TRBD1 (5 bases). This CDR3 is built from 16 residues. Germline CDR1 reads SEHNR; CDR2 reads FQNEAQ (reference sequence). Trimming left V 8 bases short and J 2 bases short, with 16 bases between.